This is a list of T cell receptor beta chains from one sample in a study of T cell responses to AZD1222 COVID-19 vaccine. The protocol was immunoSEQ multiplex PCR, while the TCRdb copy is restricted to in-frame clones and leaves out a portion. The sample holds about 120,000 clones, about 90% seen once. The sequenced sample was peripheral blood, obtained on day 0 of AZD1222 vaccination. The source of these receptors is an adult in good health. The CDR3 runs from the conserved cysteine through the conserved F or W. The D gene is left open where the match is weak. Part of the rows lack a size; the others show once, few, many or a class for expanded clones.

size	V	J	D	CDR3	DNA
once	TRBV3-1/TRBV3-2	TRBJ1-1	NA	CASSRRWANTEAFF	TGTGCCAGCAGCCGCCGGTGGGCGAACACTGAAGCTTTCTTT
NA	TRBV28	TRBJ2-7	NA	CASSIIQGGSYEQYF	TGTGCCAGCAGCATAATACAGGGAGGGTCCTACGAGCAGTACTTC
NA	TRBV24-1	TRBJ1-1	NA	CATSGGDFDTEAFF	TGTGCCACCAGTGGAGGGGACTTCGACACTGAAGCTTTCTTT
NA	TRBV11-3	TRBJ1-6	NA	CASSLLREDYNSPLHF	TGTGCCAGCAGCTTATTGCGGGAGGACTATAATTCACCCCTCCACTTT
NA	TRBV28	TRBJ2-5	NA	CASSFTSMETQYF	TGTGCCAGCAGTTTTACTAGCATGGAGACCCAGTACTTC
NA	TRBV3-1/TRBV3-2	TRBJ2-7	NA	CASTEGGEQYF	TGTGCCAGCACAGAGGGGGGCGAGCAGTACTTC
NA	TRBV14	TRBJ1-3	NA	CASSQVGGGNTIYF	TGTGCCAGCAGCCAAGTTGGTGGGGGAAACACCATATATTTT
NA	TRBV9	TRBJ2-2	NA	CASSVDDLTNTGELFF	TGTGCCAGCAGCGTAGATGACCTGACGAACACCGGGGAGCTGTTTTTT
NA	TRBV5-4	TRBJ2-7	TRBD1	CASSLVGQSYEQYF	TGTGCCAGCAGCTTGGTGGGACAGTCGTACGAGCAGTACTTC
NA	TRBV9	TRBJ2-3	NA	CASSVHPDTQYF	TGTGCCAGCAGCGTACATCCAGATACGCAGTATTTT
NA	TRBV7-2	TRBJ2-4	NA	CASSPLGNIQYF	TGTGCCAGCAGCCCCCTAGGAAACATTCAGTACTTC
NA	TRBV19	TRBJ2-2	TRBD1	CASSLTGGVDTGELFF	TGTGCCAGTAGTCTTACAGGGGGCGTCGACACCGGGGAGCTGTTTTTT
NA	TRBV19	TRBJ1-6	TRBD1	CASTPTGLNAKSQSLHF	TGTGCCAGTACCCCGACAGGGTTGAATGCCAAATCTCAATCCCTCCACTTT
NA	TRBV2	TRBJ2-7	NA	CASSESPPSEQYF	TGTGCCAGCAGTGAATCTCCGCCTAGCGAGCAGTACTTC
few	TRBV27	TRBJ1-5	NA	CASSLSAQGKFQQPQHF	TGTGCCAGCAGTTTATCCGCGCAGGGAAAATTCCAACAGCCCCAGCATTTT
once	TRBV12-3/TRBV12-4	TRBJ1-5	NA	CASSPSAQARHF	TGTGCCAGCAGTCCCTCCGCGCAGGCCCGGCATTTT
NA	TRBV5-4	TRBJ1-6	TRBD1	CASRTGQHNSPLHF	TGTGCCAGCAGGACGGGACAGCATAATTCACCCCTCCACTTT
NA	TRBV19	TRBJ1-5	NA	CASNTGSNQPQHF	TGTGCCAGTAATACAGGCAGCAATCAGCCCCAGCATTTT
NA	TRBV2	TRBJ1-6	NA	CASSRAETQRGTLHF	TGTGCCAGCAGTAGGGCCGAAACACAGCGAGGCACCCTCCACTTT
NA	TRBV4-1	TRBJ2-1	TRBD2	CASSHIGLAGGINEQFF	TGCGCCAGCAGTCACATCGGACTAGCGGGAGGTATCAATGAGCAGTTCTTC
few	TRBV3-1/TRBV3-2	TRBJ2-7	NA	CASSQAGTQYEQYF	TGTGCCAGCAGCCAAGCGGGAACACAGTACGAGCAGTACTTC
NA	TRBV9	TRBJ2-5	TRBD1	CASSGGQGPETQYF	TGTGCCAGCAGCGGAGGACAGGGACCTGAGACCCAGTACTTC
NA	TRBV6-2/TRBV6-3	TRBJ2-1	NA	CASSRLSEQFF	TGTGCCAGCAGCAGGTTATCTGAGCAGTTCTTC
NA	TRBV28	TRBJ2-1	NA	CASSFRSSYNEQFF	TGTGCCAGCAGTTTCAGAAGCTCCTACAATGAGCAGTTCTTC
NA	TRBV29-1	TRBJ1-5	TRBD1	CSAATGFRGQPQHF	TGCAGCGCCGCGACAGGGTTTAGGGGTCAGCCCCAGCATTTT
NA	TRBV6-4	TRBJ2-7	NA	CASHLGVPSYEQYF	TGTGCCAGCCACTTAGGTGTACCCTCCTACGAGCAGTACTTC
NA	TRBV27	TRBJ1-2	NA	CASSIARGAPRGYGYTF	TGTGCCAGCAGTATTGCGAGGGGGGCCCCACGAGGCTATGGCTACACCTTC
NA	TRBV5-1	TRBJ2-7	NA	CASSLDSGRRYEQYF	TGCGCCAGCAGCTTGGACAGCGGCCGCCGGTACGAGCAGTACTTC
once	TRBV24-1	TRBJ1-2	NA	CATSGSETNYGYTF	TGTGCCACCAGTGGCAGCGAAACTAACTATGGCTACACCTTC
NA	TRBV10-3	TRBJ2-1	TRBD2	CAISESNSPSGRTYNEQFF	TGTGCCATCAGTGAGTCAAACTCCCCTAGCGGGAGAACGTACAATGAGCAGTTCTTC
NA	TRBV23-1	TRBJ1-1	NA	CASSQRVGRVAFF	TGCGCCAGCAGTCAAAGGGTTGGGAGAGTAGCTTTCTTT
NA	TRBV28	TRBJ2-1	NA	CASSETGTLSYNEQFF	TGTGCCAGCAGTGAAACCGGGACTCTCTCCTACAATGAGCAGTTCTTC
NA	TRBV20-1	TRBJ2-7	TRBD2	CSAIETSGTDEQYF	TGCAGTGCTATTGAGACTAGCGGGACGGACGAGCAGTACTTC
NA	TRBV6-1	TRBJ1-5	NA	CASSEARGVSNQPQHF	TGTGCCAGCAGTGAAGCGCGGGGGGTTAGCAATCAGCCCCAGCATTTT
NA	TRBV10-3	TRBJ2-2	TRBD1	CAISVQGQANTGELFF	TGTGCCATCAGTGTGCAGGGACAGGCGAACACCGGGGAGCTGTTTTTT
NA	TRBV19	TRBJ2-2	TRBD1	CATAGQGNTGELFF	TGTGCCACCGCTGGACAGGGGAACACCGGGGAGCTGTTTTTT
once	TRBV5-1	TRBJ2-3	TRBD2	CASSLGLAGVIDTQYF	TGCGCCAGCAGCTTAGGACTAGCGGGAGTGATAGATACGCAGTATTTT
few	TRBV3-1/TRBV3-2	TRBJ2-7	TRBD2	CASSQGGLAGLSEQYF	TGTGCCAGCAGCCAAGGGGGCCTAGCGGGATTGAGCGAGCAGTACTTC
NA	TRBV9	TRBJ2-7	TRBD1	CASSVEGGNDEQYF	TGTGCCAGCAGCGTAGAAGGGGGCAACGACGAGCAGTACTTC
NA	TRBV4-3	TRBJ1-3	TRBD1	CASSLGDSDSGNTIYF	TGCGCCAGCAGCCTCGGGGACAGTGACTCTGGAAACACCATATATTTT
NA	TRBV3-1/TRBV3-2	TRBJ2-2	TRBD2	CASSRTSGGLAGELFF	TGTGCCAGCAGCCGGACTAGCGGGGGTCTTGCCGGGGAGCTGTTTTTT
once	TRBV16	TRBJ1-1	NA	CASSQLRTNTEAFF	TGTGCCAGCAGCCAATTGAGGACGAACACTGAAGCTTTCTTT
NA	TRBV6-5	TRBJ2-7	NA	CASSWGPSSYEQYF	TGTGCCAGCAGTTGGGGACCGAGCTCCTACGAGCAGTACTTC
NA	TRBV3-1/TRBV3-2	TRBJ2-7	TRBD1	CASSYTGGLSYEQYF	TGTGCCAGCAGCTATACAGGGGGTCTATCCTACGAGCAGTACTTC
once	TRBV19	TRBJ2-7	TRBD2	CASSIFGGRLSYEQYF	TGTGCCAGTAGTATTTTTGGCGGGAGGTTGTCCTACGAGCAGTACTTC
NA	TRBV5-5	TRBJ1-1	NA	CASSLDGGRTEAFF	TGTGCCAGCAGCTTGGACGGGGGTCGAACTGAAGCTTTCTTT
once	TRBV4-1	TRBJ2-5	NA	CASSQSRGGGQETQYF	TGCGCCAGCAGCCAATCCAGGGGGGGAGGGCAAGAGACCCAGTACTTC
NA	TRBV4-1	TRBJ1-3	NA	CASSQLGQPSGNTIYF	TGCGCCAGCAGCCAACTTGGACAGCCCTCTGGAAACACCATATATTTT
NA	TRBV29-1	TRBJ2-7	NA	CSVEGDGGYEQYF	TGCAGCGTTGAGGGGGACGGGGGTTACGAGCAGTACTTC
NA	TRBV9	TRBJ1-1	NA	CASSTDGNTEAFF	TGTGCCAGCAGCACGGACGGGAACACTGAAGCTTTCTTT
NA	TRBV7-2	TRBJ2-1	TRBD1	CASSLRGQQGQFF	TGTGCCAGCAGCTTAAGGGGGCAGCAAGGGCAGTTCTTC
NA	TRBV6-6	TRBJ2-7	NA	CASGPGPGPYEQYF	TGTGCCAGCGGTCCAGGACCAGGGCCCTACGAGCAGTACTTC
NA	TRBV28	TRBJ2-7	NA	CASTPQSSYEQYF	TGTGCCAGCACCCCACAGAGCTCCTACGAGCAGTACTTC
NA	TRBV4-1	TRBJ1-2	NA	CASRPYRQGHYGYTF	TGCGCCAGCAGGCCATACCGGCAGGGCCACTATGGCTACACCTTC